The source of this T cell receptor (beta chain) is a study of control samples from healthy donors and cancer patients. The germline CDR1 and CDR2 sequences are SNHLY and FYNNEI. The CDR3 runs 15 residues. The V and J ends lost 7 bases and 7 bases, in that order; junction bases with no gene match: 12. Clones were sequenced by immunoSEQ multiplex PCR, and TCRdb holds only the in-frame ones, with some missing. This table holds 100,000 to 150,000 clones, about 92% found once. This clonotype originated in a man older than 75 with head and neck cancer. The V and J genes are TRBV2 and TRBJ1-4, with TRBD1 matching 7 bases. Sequenced: PBMCs. The CDR3 sequence: CASKHTGVGGEKLFF. CDR3 DNA: TGTGCCAGCAAACACACAGGGGTAGGAGGTGAAAAACTGTTTTTT.